Detailed here is one TCR beta chain. PCR was performed a second time for roughly 7 to 12 cycles using a sample-barcoded 5' primer and a J-beta primer mix. Per-sample output comprised a minimum of 3 million paired-end reads containing CDR3. TCRdb passed the 5' RACE reads through MiXCR, listing each CDR3 protein once. The table shows about 640,000 distinct CDR3 sequences, with roughly 58% occurring only once. Germline V CDR1 and CDR2: DFQATT, SNEGSKA (reference sequence). This CDR3 is 12 amino acids long. Trimming pared 3 bases from V and 2 bases from J, leaving 7 bases between. Total RNA extracted from each sample amounted to at least 6 micrograms. These data come from a study of blood T cells in healthy people across ages.

Sequenced input: blood. The receptor's source is a man between 60 and 70 years old in good health. This chain uses TRBV20-1 with TRBJ1-2; tentatively, D is TRBD1 (6 bases). CDR3 residues: CSASRGNYGYTF. CDR3 sequence (DNA): TGCAGTGCTAGCAGGGGAAACTATGGCTACACCTTC.